This T cell receptor (beta chain) originates from a study of vaccination effects on CD4 cells after COVID-19. V lost 2 bases and J lost 2, with 27 bases in between. The CDR3 runs to 20 residues. The germline V gene has CDR1 LGHNT and CDR2 FRNRAP. Sequencing was performed with immunoSEQ multiplex PCR; in TCRdb, only in-frame clones are kept and a portion is missing. The sample has roughly 46,000 clones, about four fifths seen once. Findings of the study overall: After vaccination, at late timepoints, clones induced by infection and by vaccine contracted markedly.

ViraFEST used viral peptide pools to expand antigen-specific CD4+ T cells before sequencing. Scientists isolated CD4+ T cells after an approximately 10-day culture period ended. The cohort was immunized with two doses of either the BNT162b2 or mRNA-1273 vaccine. Regarding this clone: The target antigen is unknown.

This clonotype was sampled from a human donor who received a COVID-19 vaccine. The specimen comprised CD4+ T cells from PBMCs cultured with HCoV-OC43 spike peptides, sampled after COVID-19 vaccination. Subset specified: HCoV-OC43 spike overlapping peptide pool stimulation. This chain uses TRBV12-5 with TRBJ1-1; D possibly corresponds to TRBD1 (6 bases). The CDR3 is CASGLPRPQGQGRRNTEAFF. CDR3 in DNA: TGTGCTAGTGGTTTGCCCCGGCCCCAGGGACAAGGTCGAAGAAACACTGAAGCTTTCTTT.